One and the same sample provided the 19 T cell receptor beta chains below, sequenced in a study of blood T cell repertoires in COVID-19 (dated by TCRdb to the early 2020s). To prepare the library, the immunoSEQ multiplex PCR assay was applied. Entries here come from immuneACCESS through TCRdb and include only in-frame sequences with V and J called. Some clones fail to appear in such tables; in the studies checked, an unresolved V gene covers under half of the shortfall, and the cause of the remainder is unknown. The sample profile shows more than 100,000 clones; 60% to 85% of them were found once. The biggest ten clones account for approximately 2.4% of the sample. The sequenced material came from peripheral blood. The receptors originated from a man aged 70 or older with acute or convalescent COVID-19.

There are many counts of this clone. J is TRBJ2-5 and V is TRBV3-1 (or the pseudogene TRBV3-2), with 7 bases fitting TRBD1. The germline V gene encodes CDR1 LGHDT and CDR2 YNNKEL (reference sequence). V lost 5 bases, J lost 7 bases, and 7 bases stayed unmatched. The CDR3 totals 13 residues. CDR3 nucleotide sequence: TGTGCCAGCAGCGGGGCGGACAGGTGGACCCAGTACTTC. Its protein product is CASSGADRWTQYF.

The chain couples TRBV5-1 to TRBJ1-3, with 8 bases identical to TRBD1. The CDR3 loop spans 15 amino acids. In germline, CDR1 is SGHRS, CDR2 YFSETQ. The V segment lost 5 bases and the J segment 2 bases; nucleotides outside the gene matches: 6. CDR3 in DNA: TGCGCCAGCAGTAAGGGGACAGGCCCTGGAAACACCATATATTTT. As protein: CASSKGTGPGNTIYF.

The table lists this clone with a few counts. This CDR3 reads CASSQDLGLAYYEQFF. CDR3 nucleotide sequence: TGTGCCAGCAGCCAAGATCTAGGACTAGCGTATTATGAGCAGTTCTTC. V and J are TRBV4-2 and TRBJ2-1; the match to TRBD2 covers 9 bases. The germline V gene encodes CDR1 LGHNA and CDR2 YNFKEQ. The CDR3 is 16 residues long. The J segment lost 8 bases and the V segment lost 0 bases, leaving 8 bases of the junction unmatched.

A single count supports this clone. V gene TRBV7-3 combines with J gene TRBJ2-3; 7 positions match TRBD1. The V and J ends lost 3 bases and 5 bases, in that order; junction bases with no gene match: 2. The CDR3 totals 13 residues. Per germline, CDR1 SGHTA and CDR2 FQGTGA. CDR3 DNA sequence: TGTGCCAGCAGCTTTAACAGGGGAGATACGCAGTATTTT. Translation: CASSFNRGDTQYF.

This chain uses TRBV6-5 with TRBJ2-3; 8 bases fit TRBD1. The CDR3 sequence is 16 residues long. Germline V CDR1 and CDR2: MNHEY, SVGAGI. V gave up 0 bases and J gave up 2 bases; unmatched junction bases: 4. The CDR3 spells CASSYSWTGNTDTQYF. DNA for the CDR3: TGTGCCAGCAGTTACTCATGGACAGGGAACACAGATACGCAGTATTTT.

The chain couples TRBV5-1 to TRBJ1-3, with D hard to call. This CDR3 region has 14 residues. The germline V and J ends were trimmed by 0 bases and 8 bases, with 12 bases remaining between them. Germline CDR1 is SGHRS and CDR2 is YFSETQ. The CDR3, as DNA: TGCGCCAGCAGCTTGGGAACCGGGTTGGACACCATATATTTT. Translating it yields CASSLGTGLDTIYF.

In its sample, this clone was seen a few times. The sample has other DNA sequences that encode this CDR3 too. The chain joins TRBV4-2 to TRBJ2-2, with 7 bases aligning to TRBD2. The germline CDR1 and CDR2 sequences are LGHNA and YNFKEQ. After removal of 0 bases from V and 4 bases from J, the junction contained 2 bases not matched to a gene. The CDR3 is made up of 15 amino acids. The CDR3 loop reads CASSQDGGGTGELFF. DNA for the CDR3: TGTGCCAGCAGCCAAGATGGGGGGGGCACCGGGGAGCTGTTTTTT.

The rearrangement uses TRBV5-1 and TRBJ2-7; D ambiguous. Trimming removed 0 bases at V and 6 bases at J, with 10 bases between. Germline V gene lookup returns CDR1 SGHRS and CDR2 YFSETQ. The CDR3 sequence is 13 residues long. This chain's CDR3 is CASSLAPLAEQYF. CDR3 in DNA: TGCGCCAGCAGCTTGGCCCCCTTGGCCGAGCAGTACTTC.

In DNA, the CDR3 is TGTGCCAGCAGCAGATCCGGGAACGAAAAACTGTTTTTT. Translating gives CASSRSGNEKLFF. The chain couples TRBV11-2 to TRBJ1-4; no clear D. Trimming shortened V by 5 bases and J by 8 bases, and 12 bases separated the two germline ends. The CDR3 extends over 13 amino acids. CDR1 and CDR2 from the germline V gene are SGHAT and FQNNGV. The entire variable domain, with the rest obtained from reference TRBV11-2 and TRBJ1-4, is as follows: EAGVAQSPRYKIIEKRQSVAFWCNPISGHATLYWYQQILGQGPKLLIQFQNNGVVDDSQLPKDRFSAERLKGVDSTLKIQPAKLEDSAVYLCASSRSGNEKLFFGSGTQLSVL.

The V and J genes are TRBV12-5 and TRBJ1-2; unclear D gene. From germline, CDR1 is LGHNT and CDR2 FRNRAP. CDR3 length: 13 residues. The ends were cut back, 3 bases at V and 4 bases at J, with 9 bases in the middle. The CDR3 nucleotides read TGTGCTAGTGGTTTAGCCCATTTCTATGGCTACACCTTC. It encodes CASGLAHFYGYTF.

The chain has TRBV7-2 and TRBJ1-1, with 7 positions matching TRBD1. The germline gives CDR1 SGHTA, CDR2 FQGNSA. The CDR3 is 15 amino acids. V lost 5 bases, J lost 1 base, and 7 bases stayed unmatched. CDR3 residues: CASSPPGQTNTEAFF. The CDR3 DNA reads as TGTGCCAGCAGCCCCCCGGGACAGACGAACACTGAAGCTTTCTTT.

This chain connects TRBV5-1 to TRBJ2-2; D may be TRBD2 (6 bases). Trimming removed 0 bases from V and 4 bases from J, with 16 bases in between. Per the germline V gene, CDR1 is SGHRS and CDR2 is YFSETQ. The CDR3 totals 17 residues. CDR3 sequence: CASSLDGSGKATGELFF. The CDR3 coding sequence is TGCGCCAGCAGCTTGGATGGTAGCGGAAAAGCCACCGGGGAGCTGTTTTTT.

The chain couples TRBV25-1 to TRBJ1-2; 7 nucleotides line up with TRBD1. The junction had 15 bases not matched to a gene; V was cut back by 7 bases and J by 4 bases. CDR3 length: 16 residues. Germline V gene sequence: CDR1 MGHDK, CDR2 SYGVNS. This CDR3 reads CASTRNVRGLSYGYTF. The CDR3 nucleotides read TGTGCCAGCACCCGAAACGTGAGGGGGCTGAGCTATGGCTACACCTTC.

J is TRBJ2-3 and V is TRBV5-1; D is possibly TRBD2 (5 bases). V lost 3 bases, J lost 5 bases, and 7 bases lay in between. From germline, CDR1 is SGHRS and CDR2 YFSETQ. The CDR3 covers 12 residues. DNA of the CDR3: TGCGCCAGCAGCTGGGCGGGAGATACGCAGTATTTT. Its translation is CASSWAGDTQYF.

The rearrangement joins TRBV2 to TRBJ2-1; no clear D gene. This CDR3 contains 13 residues. V dropped 8 bases and J dropped 1 base, with 9 bases sitting between them. Looked up from germline, CDR1 is SNHLY and CDR2 is FYNNEI. The CDR3 spells CASLQLSYNEQFF. CDR3 DNA: TGTGCCAGCCTCCAACTATCCTACAATGAGCAGTTCTTC.

The chain employs TRBV4-3 and TRBJ1-1; D unclear. The V end was cut by 3 bases, the J end by 3 bases, with 5 bases between. The CDR3 is 12 residues long. Germline V gene sequence: CDR1 LGHNA, CDR2 YSLEER. The CDR3 reads CASSQRYTEAFF. In DNA form, the CDR3 reads TGCGCCAGCAGCCAGAGGTACACTGAAGCTTTCTTT.

The chain employs TRBV18 and TRBJ1-1, with 8 bases lining up with TRBD1. With 4 bases clipped from V and 3 bases from J, the junction kept 7 bases outside the gene matches. From germline, CDR1 is KGHSH and CDR2 LQKENI. The CDR3 loop spans 15 amino acids. The CDR3: CASSLDRGQDTEAFF. DNA for the CDR3: TGTGCCAGCTCACTTGACAGGGGCCAGGACACTGAAGCTTTCTTT.

Worth noting for this clone: At one of its ends the junction is not consistent with the germline gene, which may arise from a read error. V is TRBV7-6 and J is TRBJ1-1; D gene unclear. This CDR3 spans 13 amino acids. Germline V gene data show CDR1 as SGHVS and CDR2 as FNYEAQ. This chain's CDR3 is CASSLGNAEAHLF. In DNA, the CDR3 is TGTGCCAGCAGCTTAGGAAACGCCGAGGCGCACCTCTTT.

The rearrangement joins TRBV6-2 or TRBV6-3 to TRBJ1-6; 8 positions match TRBD1. This CDR3 spans 15 amino acids. Looked up from germline, CDR1 is MNHEY and CDR2 is SVGEGT. Trimming cost V 2 bases and J 9 bases; bases outside gene matches: 6. The CDR3 region is CASSYKGQGGSPLHF. In DNA form, the CDR3 reads TGTGCCAGCAGTTACAAAGGACAGGGAGGTTCACCCCTCCACTTT.